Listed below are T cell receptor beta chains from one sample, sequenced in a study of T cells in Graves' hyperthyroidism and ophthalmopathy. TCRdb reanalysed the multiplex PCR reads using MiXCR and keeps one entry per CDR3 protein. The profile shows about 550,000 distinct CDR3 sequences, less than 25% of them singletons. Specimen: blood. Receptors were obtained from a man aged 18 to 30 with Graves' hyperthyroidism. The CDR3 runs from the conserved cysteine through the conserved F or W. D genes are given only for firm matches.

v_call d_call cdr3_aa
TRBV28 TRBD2 CASSVTGLVTDTQYF
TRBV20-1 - CSAQTPLGGYTF
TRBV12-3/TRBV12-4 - CASSLGIGSYGYTF
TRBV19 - CASSIYGLSDQPQHF
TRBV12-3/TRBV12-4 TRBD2 CASRGLRGNSYEQYF
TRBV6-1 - CASIGYRNTIYF
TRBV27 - CASSLFPSSDEQYF
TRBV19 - CASSITLVSPYEQYF
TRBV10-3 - CAISELYEQYF
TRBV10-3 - CAINAGWENTEAFF
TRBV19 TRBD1 CASSLVDRGRDGYTF
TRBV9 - CASSPRSRDKLNYGYTF
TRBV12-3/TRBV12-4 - CASSLEVGQETQYF
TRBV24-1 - CATSGTRRDTGELFF
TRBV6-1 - CASSVGSQEAQYF
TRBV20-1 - CSAGGDTTNDGYTF
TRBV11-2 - CASSLGPITHEQYF
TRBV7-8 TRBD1 CASSIPGQGRHTEAFF
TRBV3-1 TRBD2 CASSHRAGAFSGANVLTF
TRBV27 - CASSPPAQNTGELFF
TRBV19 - CASNPIYRGSNQPQHF
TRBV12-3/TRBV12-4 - CASSRSVYGYTF
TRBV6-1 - CASSEEGGPGEQYF
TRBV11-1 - CASKKAGTSYEQYF
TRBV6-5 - CASSYSKGDEQYF
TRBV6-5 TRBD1 CASSWTGRMNTEAFF
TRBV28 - CASSLEVRGAKNIQYF
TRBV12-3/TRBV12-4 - CASRSDGSGNTIYF
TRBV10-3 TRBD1 CAIRSGQGTETQYF
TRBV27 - CASSSYTAETQYF
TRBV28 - CASSQTFYGYTF
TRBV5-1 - CASSNTRGEQYF
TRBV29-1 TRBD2 CSVEDRGSSYEQYF
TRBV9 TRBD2 CASSTGLGSFEQYF
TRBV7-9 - CASSASSGNTIYF
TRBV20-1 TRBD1 CSARDGQGLVSEAFF
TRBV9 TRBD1 CASSVGPGQGWDEQYF
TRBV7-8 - CASSLRLGYEQYF
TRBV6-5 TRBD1 CASSYSGQGSSYEQYF
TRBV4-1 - CASSLPGGNYEQYF
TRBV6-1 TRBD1 CASSAHDRGVNTEAFF
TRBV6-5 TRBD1 CASSHGTVNTEAFF
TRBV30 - CAWSVGGLTEYF
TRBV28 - CASRMTGGSQETQYF
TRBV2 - CASSEWQYKNTGELFF
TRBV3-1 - CASSQVSYGYTF
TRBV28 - CASNRGKGKTYEQYF
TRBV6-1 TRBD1 CATASQGWYEQYF
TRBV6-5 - CASSTVIEGYTF